This T cell receptor beta chain originates from a study of blood T cell repertoires in COVID-19. Clones were read by immunoSEQ multiplex PCR, and TCRdb kept only the in-frame ones, dropping some. The sample contains roughly 140,000 clones, about 81% of which appear only once. Trimming left V 0 bases short and J 5 bases short, with 13 bases between. CDR1 and CDR2 (germline): SQVTM, ANQGSEA. The CDR3 sequence is 14 residues long. A few counts support this clone. The rearrangement joins TRBV29-1 to TRBJ2-5; a possible D gene is TRBD1 (6 bases). Specimen: PBMCs or T cells enriched from blood (not recorded which). The TCR comes from a man aged 45-65 years who had recovered from COVID-19. The CDR3 loop is CSVEDRQTGETQYF. The CDR3 DNA follows: TGCAGCGTTGAAGATCGTCAGACAGGCGAGACCCAGTACTTC.